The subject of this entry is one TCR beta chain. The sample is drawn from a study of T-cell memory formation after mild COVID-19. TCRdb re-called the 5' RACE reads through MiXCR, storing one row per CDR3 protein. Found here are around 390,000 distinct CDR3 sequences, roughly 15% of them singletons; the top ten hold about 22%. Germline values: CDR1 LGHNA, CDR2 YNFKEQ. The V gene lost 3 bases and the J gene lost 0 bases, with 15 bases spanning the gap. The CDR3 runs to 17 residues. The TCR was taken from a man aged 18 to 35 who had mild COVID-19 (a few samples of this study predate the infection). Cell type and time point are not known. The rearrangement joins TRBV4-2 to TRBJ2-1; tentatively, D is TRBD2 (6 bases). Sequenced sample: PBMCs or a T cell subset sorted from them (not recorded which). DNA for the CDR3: TGTGCCAGCAGCCAGGGTCTCGGGGGTGACTCCTACAATGAGCAGTTCTTC. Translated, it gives CASSQGLGGDSYNEQFF.